Listed below are T cell receptor beta chains from one sample, sequenced in a study of T-cell memory formation after mild COVID-19. TCRdb reanalysed the 5' RACE reads using MiXCR and keeps one entry per CDR3 protein. The sample contains roughly 190,000 distinct CDR3 sequences, 15% to 20% of which appear only once. The sequenced material came from PBMCs or a T cell subset sorted from them (not recorded which). These receptors were collected from an adult woman who had mild COVID-19 (a few samples of this study predate the infection). Cell type and time point are not known. Each CDR3 is given with its conserved first and last residue. A D gene is named only where the DNA matches it firmly. For some rows the clone size is stated as once, few or many, or as a class when expanded; others skip it.

clone_size	d_call	v_call	j_call	cdr3_nt	cdr3_aa
few	TRBD1	TRBV20-1	TRBJ1-1	TGCAGTGCTAGAGATGGAGCAGGGGGCTTCACTGAAGCTTTCTTT	CSARDGAGGFTEAFF
.	.	TRBV27	TRBJ2-7	TGTGCCAGCAGTGCCTATGGGTTCGCCCCGGGATCGTCCTACGAGCAGTACTTC	CASSAYGFAPGSSYEQYF
.	.	TRBV27	TRBJ2-1	TGTGCCAGCAGTTTAGATCGCCGGCACTCCTACAATGAGCAGTTCTTC	CASSLDRRHSYNEQFF
.	.	TRBV7-2	TRBJ2-1	TGTGCCAGCAGCCACGCGGTCCCGGGGCTTGAGCAGTTCTTC	CASSHAVPGLEQFF
once	.	TRBV2	TRBJ1-1	TGTGCCAGCAGTGAGACTGGCGGGACTGAAGCTTTCTTT	CASSETGGTEAFF
.	.	TRBV11-2	TRBJ2-4	TGTGCCAGCAGCCAAGTAACGGGGGCTGGAAACATTCAGTACTTC	CASSQVTGAGNIQYF
few	.	TRBV7-9	TRBJ2-5	TGTGCCAGCAGCAGGGGACCAGAGACCCAGTACTTC	CASSRGPETQYF
.	.	TRBV12-3/TRBV12-4	TRBJ2-1	TGTGCCAGCAGTCACCTTAGGGGAGGGGGATACAATGAGCAGTTCTTC	CASSHLRGGGYNEQFF
few	.	TRBV7-2	TRBJ2-5	TGTGCCAGCAGCTTCTCGGGGATTGTAGAGACCCAGTACTTC	CASSFSGIVETQYF
few	TRBD1	TRBV9	TRBJ1-1	TGTGCCAGCAGCGTAGTTGGACAGGGGTCCACTGAAGCTTTCTTT	CASSVVGQGSTEAFF
few	TRBD1	TRBV20-1	TRBJ2-4	TGCAGTGCTAGGCGGGACAGGGGAGCCAAAAACATTCAGTACTTC	CSARRDRGAKNIQYF
.	TRBD2	TRBV5-1	TRBJ2-3	TGCGCCAGCAGCTGGAGCGGGGGGAGCACAGATACGCAGTATTTT	CASSWSGGSTDTQYF
.	.	TRBV24-1	TRBJ1-5	TGTGCCACCAACGATCCGGGACAGCCCCAGCATTTT	CATNDPGQPQHF
.	.	TRBV9	TRBJ2-2	TGTGCCAGCAGCGTAGTGGGAGGCACCGGGGAGCTGTTTTTT	CASSVVGGTGELFF
.	.	TRBV7-3	TRBJ2-1	TGTGCCAGCAGCCCGAACTCGCTGGGGCGTCAGTTCTTC	CASSPNSLGRQFF
.	.	TRBV12-3/TRBV12-4	TRBJ1-4	TGTGCCAGCAGTTTGAGTGAAAAACTGTTTTTT	CASSLSEKLFF
.	TRBD2	TRBV24-1	TRBJ2-1	TGTGCCACCAGTGAGGGCGGGAGGGCCTACAATGAGCAGTTCTTC	CATSEGGRAYNEQFF
few	TRBD2	TRBV10-3	TRBJ2-7	TGTGCCATCATGAGCGGGACTTCCTACGAGCAGTACTTC	CAIMSGTSYEQYF
.	.	TRBV6-2/TRBV6-3	TRBJ1-4	TGTGCCAGCAACCGAGGCGTAGGGAATGAAAAACTGTTTTTT	CASNRGVGNEKLFF
.	TRBD2	TRBV12-3/TRBV12-4	TRBJ2-5	TGTGCCAGCAGCCCTAGCGGGGTTCAAGAGACCCAGTACTTC	CASSPSGVQETQYF
.	TRBD2	TRBV6-6	TRBJ2-2	TGTGCCAGCAGTTACGCGGGAGGGGGCAGCACCGGGGAGCTGTTTTTT	CASSYAGGGSTGELFF
.	.	TRBV5-1	TRBJ1-1	TGCGCCAGCAGCTTATACGGGGGCTTCACTGAAGCTTTCTTT	CASSLYGGFTEAFF
few	TRBD1	TRBV7-8	TRBJ1-1	TGTGCCAGCAGACCGGGGGGGGGACAGGGCAACACTGAAGCTTTCTTT	CASRPGGGQGNTEAFF
.	.	TRBV30	TRBJ1-1	TGTGCCTGGAGGCACAGCCACACTGAAGCTTTCTTT	CAWRHSHTEAFF
many	.	TRBV19	TRBJ2-1	TGTGCCAGTACTCGGGATAGCTCCTACAATGAGCAGTTCTTC	CASTRDSSYNEQFF
.	.	TRBV24-1	TRBJ1-2	TGTGCCACCAGTGATCCTGCTCATGCTCGTGGCTACACCTTC	CATSDPAHARGYTF
.	.	TRBV24-1	TRBJ1-2	TGTGCCACCAGTGACTCCTTAGCCACAGGGTTTACCTTC	CATSDSLATGFTF
.	.	TRBV15	TRBJ2-7	TGTGCCACCAGCAGAGATATCCCAGGGACCTACGAGCAGTACTTC	CATSRDIPGTYEQYF
few	TRBD1	TRBV5-1	TRBJ1-2	TGCGCCAGCAGCTTGGCTCAGGGGGCTCTGCATGGCTACACCTTC	CASSLAQGALHGYTF
.	.	TRBV5-1	TRBJ2-7	TGCGCCAGCAGCGCGAGTGGGTACGAGCAGTACTTC	CASSASGYEQYF
few	TRBD2	TRBV6-2/TRBV6-3	TRBJ2-5	TGTGCCAGCACCCCAGCGGGAGCGGTACAAGAGACCCAGTACTTC	CASTPAGAVQETQYF
few	TRBD1	TRBV4-1	TRBJ2-7	TGCGCCAGCAGCCAAGATTACAGACAGGGAATTTCTAGGTACGAGCAGTACTTC	CASSQDYRQGISRYEQYF
.	.	TRBV24-1	TRBJ2-7	TGTGCCACCAGTGATTTAAGTAGTGGGTACGAGCAGTACTTC	CATSDLSSGYEQYF
.	.	TRBV10-3	TRBJ1-5	TGTGCCATCAGTGGTTCAACAGGCCTTGGTCAGCCCCAGCATTTT	CAISGSTGLGQPQHF
few	.	TRBV19	TRBJ1-4	TGTGCCAGTAGTATTTCAGTAGGAGGTGAAAAACTGTTTTTT	CASSISVGGEKLFF
few	.	TRBV6-5	TRBJ2-4	TGTGCCAGCAGCCCATTAAAGGGCCTTAACATTCAGTACTTC	CASSPLKGLNIQYF
.	.	TRBV5-1	TRBJ1-1	TGCGCCAGCAGCTTGGTAGGGGGGTTGAACACTGAAGCTTTCTTT	CASSLVGGLNTEAFF
few	TRBD1	TRBV11-2	TRBJ1-5	TGTGCCAGCAGCTTAGGAAGAAGAATAGGGGGACAGGATAGCAATCAGCCCCAGCATTTT	CASSLGRRIGGQDSNQPQHF
few	.	TRBV30	TRBJ1-1	TGTGCCTGGAGTGGTCCGGGTTGGGGAGCTGAAGCTTTCTTT	CAWSGPGWGAEAFF
.	.	TRBV7-2	TRBJ2-3	TGTGCCAGCAGCTTAGCGCTCGATAGCGGTCTTGGTACGCAGTATTTT	CASSLALDSGLGTQYF
.	.	TRBV20-1	TRBJ1-5	TGCAGTGCTAGGATGACTCAGCCCCAGCATTTT	CSARMTQPQHF
few	TRBD2	TRBV5-5	TRBJ2-3	TGTGCCAGCAGCGTTAGCGGGGGGGCAGGGACGCAGTATTTT	CASSVSGGAGTQYF
few	.	TRBV29-1	TRBJ2-3	TGCAGCGTTCCCGGGGCTAGTCCAGATACGCAGTATTTT	CSVPGASPDTQYF